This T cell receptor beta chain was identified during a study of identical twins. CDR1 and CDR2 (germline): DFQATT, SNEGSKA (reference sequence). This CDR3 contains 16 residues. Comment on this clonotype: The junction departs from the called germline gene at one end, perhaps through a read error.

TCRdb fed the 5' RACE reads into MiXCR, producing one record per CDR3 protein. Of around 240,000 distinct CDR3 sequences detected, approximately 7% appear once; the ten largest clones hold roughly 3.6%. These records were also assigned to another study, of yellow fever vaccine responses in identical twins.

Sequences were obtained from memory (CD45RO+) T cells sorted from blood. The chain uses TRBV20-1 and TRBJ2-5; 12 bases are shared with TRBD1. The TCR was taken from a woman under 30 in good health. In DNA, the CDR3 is TGCTGTGCTCTATCGTCCGGGACAGGGGGCCGAGAGACCCAGTACTTC. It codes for CCALSSGTGGRETQYF.